This is a list of T cell receptor beta chains from one sample in a study of blood T cell repertoires in COVID-19. The table came from immunoSEQ multiplex PCR; TCRdb's copy has only in-frame clones and leaves some out. The sample holds about 55,000 clones, 65% to 90% seen once. Sample: peripheral blood. These receptors all come from a human donor in a cohort sampled during active COVID-19. Both conserved end residues are part of each CDR3. A D gene is named only where the DNA matches it firmly. Size is stated for part of the rows, as once, few or many counts, or as a class when the clone is expanded.

D gene: .
clone size: once
J gene: TRBJ1-2
V gene: TRBV5-6
CDR3 protein: CASSQDIFYGYTF
CDR3 DNA: TGTGCCAGCAGTCAGGACATTTTCTATGGCTACACCTTC

D gene: .
clone size: .
J gene: TRBJ2-7
V gene: TRBV10-3
CDR3 protein: CAISEAGSSYEQYF
CDR3 DNA: TGTGCCATCAGTGAGGCCGGGAGCTCCTACGAGCAGTACTTC

D gene: .
clone size: .
J gene: TRBJ1-3
V gene: TRBV9
CDR3 protein: CASSPSQVNLAGNTIYF
CDR3 DNA: TGTGCCAGCAGCCCCTCCCAGGTGAATTTGGCTGGAAACACCATATATTTT

D gene: TRBD1
clone size: few
J gene: TRBJ1-2
V gene: TRBV4-1
CDR3 protein: CASSPSGTGYGYTF
CDR3 DNA: TGCGCCAGCAGCCCGTCCGGGACAGGCTATGGCTACACCTTC

D gene: TRBD1
clone size: .
J gene: TRBJ1-5
V gene: TRBV28
CDR3 protein: CASRGDSFNQPQHF
CDR3 DNA: TGTGCCAGCAGAGGGGACAGCTTCAATCAGCCCCAGCATTTT

D gene: .
clone size: .
J gene: TRBJ1-5
V gene: TRBV7-2
CDR3 protein: CASSQRTGTNLYSNQPQHF
CDR3 DNA: TGTGCCAGCAGCCAGAGGACCGGGACAAACCTCTATAGCAATCAGCCCCAGCATTTT

D gene: TRBD1
clone size: .
J gene: TRBJ1-2
V gene: TRBV28
CDR3 protein: CASSSGTGLTRGYTF
CDR3 DNA: TGTGCCAGCAGTTCGGGGACAGGGTTGACGCGAGGCTACACCTTC

D gene: .
clone size: .
J gene: TRBJ2-7
V gene: TRBV6-5
CDR3 protein: CASRGQGRDEQYF
CDR3 DNA: TGTGCCAGCCGCGGGCAGGGGCGCGACGAGCAGTACTTC

D gene: .
clone size: .
J gene: TRBJ1-3
V gene: TRBV4-3
CDR3 protein: CASSQEILRTTAIIYF
CDR3 DNA: TGCGCCAGCAGCCAAGAGATTCTGCGGACTACCGCTATCATATATTTT

D gene: TRBD2
clone size: .
J gene: TRBJ2-2
V gene: TRBV19
CDR3 protein: CASSITPGLAGETNTGELFF
CDR3 DNA: TGTGCCAGTAGTATAACCCCGGGACTAGCGGGAGAGACGAACACCGGGGAGCTGTTTTTT

D gene: .
clone size: .
J gene: TRBJ1-2
V gene: TRBV19
CDR3 protein: CASSRNRVSGYGYTF
CDR3 DNA: TGTGCCAGTAGTAGAAACAGGGTTTCAGGCTATGGCTACACCTTC